These T cell receptor beta chains were read from a single sample in a study of CD8 T cells in ankylosing spondylitis. From the 5' RACE reads, TCRdb called clonotypes with MiXCR, one entry per CDR3 protein. The table includes fewer than 250,000 distinct CDR3 sequences, more than 9% detected once. The source material was blood, either unsorted or a sorted T cell fraction (not recorded which). The receptor source for this set is a male donor with ankylosing spondylitis or in good health (not recorded which). Each CDR3 is given with its conserved first and last residue. Fields, in order: D gene, J gene, V gene, clone size, CDR3 DNA, CDR3 protein. The D gene is left open where the match is weak. Clone size is stated in some rows and not others, as once, few, many or a class when expanded.

D: .
J: TRBJ1-5
V: TRBV30
size: .
DNA: TGTGCCTGGAGTAACCTACAGGGAAGCAATCAGCCCCAGCATTTT
CDR3: CAWSNLQGSNQPQHF

D: TRBD2
J: TRBJ2-3
V: TRBV30
size: .
DNA: TGTGCCTGGAGTGTCGGACTAGCAGGGGATGGAGATACGCAGTATTTT
CDR3: CAWSVGLAGDGDTQYF

D: .
J: TRBJ2-1
V: TRBV7-2
size: many
DNA: TGTGCCAGCAGCTTAGAACAGGGACCCTACAATGAGCAGTTCTTC
CDR3: CASSLEQGPYNEQFF

D: .
J: TRBJ2-7
V: TRBV19
size: .
DNA: TGTGCCAGTAGTGGTGGAGGGCCAGGTTACGAGCAGTACTTC
CDR3: CASSGGGPGYEQYF

D: TRBD2
J: TRBJ2-6
V: TRBV7-9
size: many
DNA: TGTGCCAGCAGCTTAATAGGACTAGCGTCCGGGGCCAACGTCCTGACTTTC
CDR3: CASSLIGLASGANVLTF

D: .
J: TRBJ1-5
V: TRBV29-1
size: many
DNA: TGCAGCGTTGTACCTACAGGTTATAGCAATCAGCCCCAGCATTTT
CDR3: CSVVPTGYSNQPQHF

D: .
J: TRBJ1-6
V: TRBV12-3/TRBV12-4
size: many
DNA: TGTGCCAGCAGTGGGTCGTTTAATTCACCCCTCCACTTT
CDR3: CASSGSFNSPLHF

D: .
J: TRBJ2-3
V: TRBV7-2
size: .
DNA: TGTGCCAGCAGCCCGGAAGGGCGAGGCACAGATACGCAGTATTTT
CDR3: CASSPEGRGTDTQYF

D: TRBD2
J: TRBJ2-1
V: TRBV5-1
size: many
DNA: TGCGCCAGCAGCCGCGCACTAGCGGGGGTCGGGAATGAGCAGTTCTTC
CDR3: CASSRALAGVGNEQFF

D: .
J: TRBJ1-5
V: TRBV15
size: many
DNA: TGTGCCACTAGCAGCGGGGCCTTGATCAATCAGCCCCAGCATTTT
CDR3: CATSSGALINQPQHF

D: TRBD1
J: TRBJ2-7
V: TRBV10-3
size: many
DNA: TGTGCCATCAGTGAGTCTGGACAGGGGCCGGACGAGCAGTACTTC
CDR3: CAISESGQGPDEQYF

D: TRBD2
J: TRBJ2-1
V: TRBV5-1
size: many
DNA: TGCGCCAGCAGCTTAGCAGCGGGAAATAATGAGCAGTTCTTC
CDR3: CASSLAAGNNEQFF

D: .
J: TRBJ1-1
V: TRBV7-2
size: many
DNA: TGTGCCAGCAGCTTAGAGGTTGAGACTGAAGCTTTCTTT
CDR3: CASSLEVETEAFF

D: TRBD1
J: TRBJ1-4
V: TRBV7-2
size: many
DNA: TGTGCCAGCAGCTTAACAGGGGGTAATGAAAAACTGTTTTTT
CDR3: CASSLTGGNEKLFF

D: .
J: TRBJ1-2
V: TRBV6-1
size: many
DNA: TGTGCCAGCAGTAGCGGACAGAACTATGGCTACACCTTC
CDR3: CASSSGQNYGYTF

D: TRBD1
J: TRBJ1-5
V: TRBV2
size: many
DNA: TGTGCCAGCAGTGAAGTCAGGGGGGTGCCCGGGCATTTT
CDR3: CASSEVRGVPGHF

D: TRBD1
J: TRBJ1-5
V: TRBV6-2/TRBV6-3
size: many
DNA: TGTGCCAGCAGTTACGCAGGGGGACAAATGGCAAATCAGCCCCAGCATTTT
CDR3: CASSYAGGQMANQPQHF

D: .
J: TRBJ1-5
V: TRBV20-1
size: many
DNA: TGCAGTGCCTTAAGGGAGGGTGTCGGCAATCAGCCCCAGCATTTT
CDR3: CSALREGVGNQPQHF

D: .
J: TRBJ1-5
V: TRBV20-1
size: many
DNA: TGCAGTGCTAGAGTGGCAGGAACAAATCAGCCCCAGCATTTT
CDR3: CSARVAGTNQPQHF

D: .
J: TRBJ2-1
V: TRBV5-1
size: many
DNA: TGCGCCAGCAGGGTGAGCTCCTACAATGAGCAGTTCTTC
CDR3: CASRVSSYNEQFF

D: .
J: TRBJ2-7
V: TRBV12-5
size: .
DNA: TGTGCTAGTGGTTTGCTCCCCGAGCAGTACTTC
CDR3: CASGLLPEQYF

D: .
J: TRBJ1-1
V: TRBV5-1
size: .
DNA: TGCGCCAGCAGCTCCATCCTGGGTAAAAACACTGAAGCTTTCTTT
CDR3: CASSSILGKNTEAFF

D: TRBD2
J: TRBJ2-3
V: TRBV29-1
size: many
DNA: TGCAGCGTTGAATGGACTAGCGGGCAGAGCACAGATACGCAGTATTTT
CDR3: CSVEWTSGQSTDTQYF

D: .
J: TRBJ1-1
V: TRBV6-5
size: many
DNA: TGTGCCAGCAGTTACGAACTCATGAACACTGAAGCTTTCTTT
CDR3: CASSYELMNTEAFF

D: .
J: TRBJ2-2
V: TRBV19
size: many
DNA: TGTGCCAGTAGTCTACACGGGGAAACGAACACCGGGGAGCTGTTTTTT
CDR3: CASSLHGETNTGELFF

D: .
J: TRBJ1-1
V: TRBV20-1
size: many
DNA: TGCAGTGCGGACGAGAGTGGGGCGCGGACTGAAGCTTTCTTT
CDR3: CSADESGARTEAFF

D: .
J: TRBJ1-5
V: TRBV6-5
size: many
DNA: TGTGCCAGCAGTTACGGACAAGGCGAGGGACAGCCCCAGCATTTT
CDR3: CASSYGQGEGQPQHF

D: .
J: TRBJ2-7
V: TRBV20-1
size: many
DNA: TGCAGTGCTACAACAGGCCCCATAGGGAACGAGCAGTACTTC
CDR3: CSATTGPIGNEQYF

D: .
J: TRBJ1-4
V: TRBV4-2
size: few
DNA: TGTGCCAGCAGCCCTCGGGTTCATAATGAAAAACTGTTTTTT
CDR3: CASSPRVHNEKLFF

D: TRBD2
J: TRBJ2-1
V: TRBV10-3
size: many
DNA: TGTGCCATCAGTGAGGTCGGTAGCGGGAGGTCCGATAATGAGCAGTTCTTC
CDR3: CAISEVGSGRSDNEQFF

D: .
J: TRBJ2-1
V: TRBV10-3
size: many
DNA: TGTGCCATCAGGGAAGGTTACAATGAGCAGTTCTTC
CDR3: CAIREGYNEQFF

D: .
J: TRBJ1-2
V: TRBV7-9
size: .
DNA: TGTGCCAGCAGCTTAGGCTTGATCTTGGGCTACACCTTC
CDR3: CASSLGLILGYTF

D: TRBD2
J: TRBJ2-3
V: TRBV19
size: many
DNA: TGTGCCAGTAGTATAGTCGAGCGGGGGTTGGGAGATACGCAGTATTTT
CDR3: CASSIVERGLGDTQYF

D: .
J: TRBJ2-3
V: TRBV20-1
size: many
DNA: TGCAGTGCTAGAGATGTCAACGGGGGCACAGATACGCAGTATTTT
CDR3: CSARDVNGGTDTQYF

D: .
J: TRBJ2-2
V: TRBV5-1
size: .
DNA: TGCGCCAGCAGCTTGGACAGAACCGGGGAGCTGTTTTTT
CDR3: CASSLDRTGELFF

D: .
J: TRBJ2-1
V: TRBV2
size: many
DNA: TGTGCCAGCGCAGGGATTTCCTCCTACAATGAGCAGTTCTTC
CDR3: CASAGISSYNEQFF

D: TRBD2
J: TRBJ2-7
V: TRBV6-5
size: many
DNA: TGTGCCAGCAGTTCCCCGGGACTAGCGGGCGAGCAGTACTTC
CDR3: CASSSPGLAGEQYF